The rows below give T cell receptor beta chains drawn from one sample of a study of regulatory T cells in long-lasting Graves disease. From the multiplex PCR reads, TCRdb called clonotypes with MiXCR, one entry per CDR3 protein. The sample shows some 560,000 distinct CDR3 sequences, 15% to 20% of them seen only once. These data also featured in a second study, about T cells in Graves' hyperthyroidism and ophthalmopathy.

The material sequenced was peripheral blood mononuclear cells (PBMCs), taken at new diagnosis, from a patient treated with antithyroid drugs. These receptors originate from a woman aged 35 to 59 with Graves disease. The CDR3 runs from the conserved cysteine through the conserved F or W. Part of the rows lack a size; the others show once, few, many or a class for expanded clones.

clone size: few; V gene: TRBV7-2; CDR3 protein: CASSLVWGSMNTEAFF
clone size: few; V gene: TRBV24-1; CDR3 protein: CATSPLEQYF
clone size: many; V gene: TRBV12-3/TRBV12-4; CDR3 protein: CASSLSRGNYGYTF
clone size: many; V gene: TRBV20-1; CDR3 protein: CSARGQLNTEAFF
clone size: .; V gene: TRBV6-2/TRBV6-3; CDR3 protein: CASGGHYTF
clone size: many; V gene: TRBV28; CDR3 protein: CASSSSGGPGGYTF
clone size: .; V gene: TRBV5-1; CDR3 protein: CASSLDKNTGELFF
clone size: few; V gene: TRBV12-3/TRBV12-4; CDR3 protein: CASSRAGRGIYGYTF
clone size: many; V gene: TRBV3-1; CDR3 protein: CASSTSSGKNIQYF
clone size: .; V gene: TRBV20-1; CDR3 protein: CSATRRGKGTSGSFSYNEQFF
clone size: .; V gene: TRBV7-2; CDR3 protein: CASSLERTAVVAFF
clone size: many; V gene: TRBV18; CDR3 protein: CASSGDREDSPLHF
clone size: many; V gene: TRBV12-3/TRBV12-4; CDR3 protein: CASSWGTSLNEQFF
clone size: many; V gene: TRBV18; CDR3 protein: CASSPPMGSTDTQYF
clone size: few; V gene: TRBV10-1; CDR3 protein: CASSEIRDNNEQFF
clone size: many; V gene: TRBV7-3; CDR3 protein: CASSLTRDDEQYF
clone size: many; V gene: TRBV11-2; CDR3 protein: CASSLFWASGGRGTGELFF
clone size: many; V gene: TRBV24-1; CDR3 protein: CATSDGNTEAFF
clone size: .; V gene: TRBV6-2/TRBV6-3; CDR3 protein: CASSLNRGLRNQPQHF
clone size: many; V gene: TRBV18; CDR3 protein: CASSPPRLPEQYF
clone size: many; V gene: TRBV3-1; CDR3 protein: CASSQGGRGSEAFF
clone size: many; V gene: TRBV7-3; CDR3 protein: CASSHTNSYNEQFF
clone size: .; V gene: TRBV29-1; CDR3 protein: CSVGGGSYNEQFF
clone size: many; V gene: TRBV2; CDR3 protein: CASSDVSGDQPQHF
clone size: many; V gene: TRBV7-3; CDR3 protein: CASSLNAYNEQFF
clone size: .; V gene: TRBV20-1; CDR3 protein: CSAPDRGSNYGYTF
clone size: many; V gene: TRBV6-1; CDR3 protein: CASMTEVSNQPQHF
clone size: many; V gene: TRBV3-1; CDR3 protein: CASSQDGTGLTGTEAFF
clone size: .; V gene: TRBV19; CDR3 protein: CASSIAEGLYSNQPQHF
clone size: many; V gene: TRBV6-2/TRBV6-3; CDR3 protein: CASSFSRVGTEAFF
clone size: many; V gene: TRBV6-1; CDR3 protein: CASTQVGTAFF
clone size: few; V gene: TRBV29-1; CDR3 protein: CSAHLGAGTGYTF
clone size: many; V gene: TRBV2; CDR3 protein: CASTLGQGATDTQYF
clone size: many; V gene: TRBV5-6; CDR3 protein: CASSPSPGTGYHEQYF
clone size: .; V gene: TRBV12-3/TRBV12-4; CDR3 protein: CASSYRAQEQYF
clone size: .; V gene: TRBV7-9; CDR3 protein: CASSVPRGVAYF
clone size: few; V gene: TRBV2; CDR3 protein: CASSRGVGQGEKLFF
clone size: .; V gene: TRBV4-1; CDR3 protein: CASSQAGLGANVLTF
clone size: many; V gene: TRBV11-2; CDR3 protein: CASSRDPLGQPQHF
clone size: many; V gene: TRBV30; CDR3 protein: CAWGSQSAEQFF
clone size: .; V gene: TRBV19; CDR3 protein: CASSRSRGGYGYTF
clone size: .; V gene: TRBV7-2; CDR3 protein: CASSFPRDRGQSGYTF
clone size: few; V gene: TRBV6-1; CDR3 protein: CASSEGDYSNQPQHF
clone size: .; V gene: TRBV4-1; CDR3 protein: CASSQQGIYGYTF
clone size: many; V gene: TRBV30; CDR3 protein: CAWSVAGANPYGYTF
clone size: few; V gene: TRBV7-9; CDR3 protein: CASISGGISYEQYF
clone size: .; V gene: TRBV19; CDR3 protein: CASRDGNNSPLHF
clone size: many; V gene: TRBV7-9; CDR3 protein: CASSPRKGHEAFF
clone size: many; V gene: TRBV5-1; CDR3 protein: CASSLQGSQPQHF